This is a list of T cell receptor beta chains from one sample in a study of graft-versus-host responses after intestinal transplantation. Their antigen targets remain unknown. Sequencing used immunoSEQ multiplex PCR; TCRdb keeps in-frame clones, though not all of them. The profile shows around 100,000 clones, over 85% of them singletons. Material: unstimulated CD4+ T cells sorted from spleen or lymph node cells, obtained before transplant. These receptors were obtained from a human donor who was the organ donor for an intestinal transplant. Each CDR3 is given without its conserved first and last residue.

J	V	CDR3
TRBJ1-3	TRBV2	ASSPNRGAGNTIY
TRBJ2-2	TRBV5-1	ASSSEGAQYGGELF
TRBJ2-5	TRBV29-1	SVVRVGVQETQY
TRBJ1-1	TRBV5-1	ASRQNTEAF
TRBJ1-4	TRBV4-2	ASTSQVRAEDEKLF
TRBJ1-2	TRBV5-6	ASSLPGQAHGYT
TRBJ1-4	TRBV6-6	ASKGPADNEKLF
TRBJ2-2	TRBV6-5	ASSPQGTGELF
TRBJ2-5	TRBV5-1	ASRGGLSQETQY
TRBJ1-5	TRBV14	ASSQGLNQPQH
TRBJ1-2	TRBV19	ASSRDREYGYT
TRBJ2-2	TRBV7-2	ASSTTAGELF
TRBJ1-4	TRBV23-1	ASSQQGDEKLF
TRBJ1-2	TRBV5-1	ASSLGGGLGGYT
TRBJ2-7	TRBV5-6	ASSLGASREQY
TRBJ2-1	TRBV6-5	ASSYGRVANEQF
TRBJ1-1	TRBV7-9	ASSLPRRGMNTEAF
TRBJ2-1	TRBV6-1	ASREGQPSYNEQF
TRBJ1-1	TRBV14	ASGYDTEAF
TRBJ2-1	TRBV6-1	ASKSTRGPDEQF
TRBJ2-1	TRBV9	ASSSGTSGLNEQF
TRBJ2-4	TRBV7-2	ASSLDPAKNIQY
TRBJ2-7	TRBV7-2	ASGLGYPYEQY
TRBJ2-3	TRBV18	ASSPGSGEDTQY
TRBJ2-2	TRBV7-2	ASSRSAGGELF
TRBJ2-1	TRBV4-2	ASSQAGTSGLFYNEQF
TRBJ1-1	TRBV11-2	ASNPGDTEAF
TRBJ2-2	TRBV7-9	ASSFTGLNGELF
TRBJ1-1	TRBV5-1	ASSLARDRGGEAF
TRBJ2-5	TRBV2	ASSLLTTDQETQY